These 2 T cell receptor beta chains were sequenced from one sample in a study of blood T cell repertoires in COVID-19. Profiling relied on immunoSEQ multiplex PCR, and the TCRdb table lists in-frame clones only, not all of them. The repertoire consists of roughly 250,000 clones, with around 82% occurring once and the leading ten covering 4.7%. Sequenced: peripheral blood. The receptor set was obtained from a woman aged 70 to 79 with acute or convalescent COVID-19.

Of note for this clone: Distinct nucleotide sequences in the sample also encode this CDR3. V is TRBV9 and J is TRBJ1-3; TRBD1 agrees at 7 bases. Germline CDR1 SGDLS, CDR2 YYNGEE. V shed 0 bases, J shed 4 bases, and the junction held 4 bases outside the gene matches. The CDR3 sequence is 15 residues long. The CDR3 spells CASSVDTGAGNTIYF. Written as DNA, the CDR3 is TGTGCCAGCAGCGTAGACACAGGGGCCGGAAACACCATATATTTT.

The chain couples TRBV5-6 to TRBJ2-3, with TRBD1 matching 8 bases. The CDR3 has 16 residues. The V gene's germline CDR1 is SGHDT and CDR2 YYEEEE. V dropped 0 bases and J dropped 6; count of bases not matched to a gene: 9. The CDR3 coding sequence is TGTGCCAGCAGCTTGGGCGTTTTAAGGACAGGGGATACGCAGTATTTT. Its protein is CASSLGVLRTGDTQYF.